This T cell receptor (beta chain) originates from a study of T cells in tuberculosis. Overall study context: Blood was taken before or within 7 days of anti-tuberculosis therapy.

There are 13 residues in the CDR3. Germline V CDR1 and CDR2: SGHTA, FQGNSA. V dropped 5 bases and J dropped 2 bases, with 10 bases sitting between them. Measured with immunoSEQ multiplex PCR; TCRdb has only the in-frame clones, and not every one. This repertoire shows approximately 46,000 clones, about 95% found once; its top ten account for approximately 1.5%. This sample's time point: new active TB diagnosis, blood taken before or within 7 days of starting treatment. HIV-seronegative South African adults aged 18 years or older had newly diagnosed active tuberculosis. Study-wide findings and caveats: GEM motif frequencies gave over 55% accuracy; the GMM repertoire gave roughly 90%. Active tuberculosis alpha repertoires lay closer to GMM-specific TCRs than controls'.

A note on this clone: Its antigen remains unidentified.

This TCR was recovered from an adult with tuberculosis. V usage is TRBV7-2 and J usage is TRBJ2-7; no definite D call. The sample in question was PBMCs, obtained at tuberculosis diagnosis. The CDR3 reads CASSPPKPYEQYF. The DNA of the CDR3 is TGTGCCAGCAGCCCACCTAAGCCCTACGAGCAGTACTTC. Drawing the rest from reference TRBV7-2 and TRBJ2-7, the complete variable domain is GAGVSQSPSNKVTEKGKDVELRCDPISGHTALYWYRQSLGQGLEFLIYFQGNSAPDKSGLPSDRFSAERTGGSVSTLTIQRTQQEDSAVYLCASSPPKPYEQYFGPGTRLTVT.